This T cell receptor (beta chain) was captured by sequencing in a study of T cells in women clearing cervical HPV infection (dated by TCRdb to 2016 to 2019). About the investigation overall: The cases were 20 to 25 women with histologically confirmed HPV16-related CIN3 or worse, and 2 of these cases were invasive cancers. HLA typing was available for only a few women, so HLA type could not be excluded as a confounder. Among cases, blood sampling occurred a median of about 150 days after lesion detection, with an interquartile range of roughly 90 to 230 days. Nested within Costa Rica's Guanacaste HPV Natural History Study, an exploratory proof-of-principle case-control study compared TCR repertoires across cervical HPV16 outcomes. Five blinded duplicates per group were added as quality controls, so that roughly 60 samples were obtained: around 50 participants and some 10 replicates. The parent cohort enrolled approximately 9,200 women aged 18 or older in Guanacaste, Costa Rica, during about 1992 to 1995 and followed them for over six years. Cases and controls were matched on age within five years and on year of sample collection. The controls were 25 or so women whose single incident HPV16 infection cleared within 12 months with no development of precancer or cancer. Case blood was taken at the visit when the lesion was first identified, whereas control blood was taken when infection was no longer detected. A median age of almost 35 years was observed in cases versus over 37 in controls, and no significant differences in baseline characteristics were found.

The immunoSEQ assay used multiplex PCR to amplify TCR beta CDR3 regions from an average of approximately 1,200 ng of genomic DNA per sample. The assay corrected primer bias using a complete synthetic TCR repertoire to establish an amplification baseline. Amplicons were sequenced on the Illumina platform. Regarding the original processing steps: Sequences were error-corrected by clustering with frequency ratios and a modified nearest-neighbor algorithm, then analyzed in the immunoSEQ Analyzer with IMGT gene definitions. TCR richness and evenness were averaged over 20 rarefaction repeats at each rarefaction depth, excluding samples with fewer sequences than the depth. Wilcoxon rank sum tests with FDR correction were used to compare V, D and J gene relative abundances between the groups. Blinded duplicates gave an intraclass correlation of 95% to 97% for TCR richness and an average of 76.4% across over 55 gene segments. TCRdb took over this immuneACCESS table, retaining in-frame rearrangements with V and J assigned. Such tables are incomplete; in checked studies, under half of the missing clones stem from an unresolved V gene, and the remainder is unexplained. The V and J calls and clone size were taken over from that table, and D and trimming were inferred from the DNA. For this sample, the table gives about 22,000 clones. More than 9% of the sample comes from the top ten.

Results and caveats for the whole study, not just this receptor: Significantly higher TCR repertoire richness was observed in CIN3+ cases than in controls across sequencing depths, whereas no difference in evenness was found. Whether associations preceded infection or resulted from infection could not be shown with the cross-sectional design, and effector/memory subsets and HPV-specific T cells were not isolated. Because T-cell numbers per sample were unknown, differences in richness could reflect varying T-cell content rather than repertoire biology. Cases were distinguished from controls with an estimated AUC of roughly 0.81 by random forest classifiers combining richness and V gene abundances. Lower TRBV6-7 relative abundance was observed in cases than in controls (approximately 0.1% versus 0.16%; Bonferroni P = 0.0008).

Concerning this clone itself: Its target antigen remains unknown. The sequenced fragment ends 3 residues before the CDR3 boundary, so the rest is inferred from the germline J gene.

CDR1 and CDR2 are read off the germline V gene as SGHDN and FVKESK. The CDR3 runs 17 residues from the cysteine to the phenylalanine. The DNA covers only part of the CDR3, 42 bases in frame from base 1. The V and J ends are trimmed by 4 bases and 1 base, leaving 19 bases between them. Every participant had a single incident cervical HPV16 infection, and women with prevalent HPV16 infections were excluded. Cervical HPV DNA was detected by MY09/MY11 PCR and genotyped by dot-blot hybridization. Fifteen mL of heparinized blood were centrifuged, and the buffy coat was split into aliquots, frozen at -30 degrees C, and then kept at -80 degrees C. Genomic DNA was extracted from buffy coat specimens using QIAGEN kits.

Sequencing input: blood buffy coat. This receptor was obtained from a woman between 18 and 69 years old with a cervical HPV16 infection that either progressed to CIN3+ or cleared (not recorded which). Rearrangement joined TRBV14 to TRBJ1-1, with TRBD1 perhaps the D gene, on 6 matching bases. The part of the CDR3 DNA that was read is TGTGCCAGCAGCCCCCGACAGGTACTAGGAGGGAACACTGAA. This gives the protein CASSPRQVLGGNTE. The full CDR3 protein reads CASSPRQVLGGNTEAFF.